A single sample is the source of the 18 T cell receptor beta chains below, sequenced in a study of cytomegalovirus exposure and HLA in healthy donors. The PCR made use of 60 Vbeta and 13 Jbeta primers. The repertoire was sequenced with immunoSEQ multiplex PCR; TCRdb's copy has only in-frame clones and lacks some. Seen here are 110,000 to 150,000 clones, over 8% observed once, and the top ten hold approximately 2%. The sequenced sample consisted of PBMCs. These receptors were obtained from a male donor in good health and CMV-seronegative.

The table lists this clone with a few counts. V is TRBV7-3 and J is TRBJ2-2; the D is unclear. The CDR3 is 18 amino acids. Germline V gene data show CDR1 as SGHTA and CDR2 as FQGTGA. V lost 7 bases to trimming and J lost 3 bases, with 24 bases between them. The CDR3 loop reads CASTPKCLVGLYTGELFF. CDR3 nucleotide sequence: TGTGCCAGCACCCCCAAGTGCTTAGTTGGGCTGTACACCGGGGAGCTGTTTTTT.

This clone was recorded a few times. This sequence joins TRBV10-3 and TRBJ2-6; D not certain. CDR1 and CDR2 from the germline V gene are ENHRY and SYGVKD. V was shortened by 8 bases and J by 1 base, with 6 bases between the two germline ends. The CDR3 consists of 13 residues. The CDR3 DNA follows: TGTGCCATCCTCCGGTCTGGGGCCAACGTCCTGACTTTC. Amino acids: CAILRSGANVLTF.

This chain links TRBV5-1 with TRBJ1-6; D gene uncertain. The V gene's germline CDR1 is SGHRS and CDR2 YFSETQ. The CDR3 is made up of 15 amino acids. Trimming pared 4 bases from V and 5 bases from J, leaving 13 bases between. The CDR3, as DNA: TGCGCCAGCAGCGCGATGGAGCGCAATAATTCACCCCTCCACTTT. Residues: CASSAMERNNSPLHF. The variable domain in full, with the rest retrieved from reference TRBV5-1 and TRBJ1-6, is KAGVTQTPRYLIKTRGQQVTLSCSPISGHRSVSWYQQTPGQGLQFLFEYFSETQRNKGNFPGRFSGRQFSNSRSEMNVSTLELGDSALYLCASSAMERNNSPLHFGNGTRLTVT.

In its sample, this clone was seen a few times. The gene calls are TRBV10-2 and TRBJ1-1; D remains ambiguous. V was clipped by 6 bases and J by 3 bases, with 14 bases between them. This CDR3 spans 14 amino acids. Per germline, CDR1 WSHSY and CDR2 SAAADI. CDR3 loop: CASRTGDGYTEAFF. The CDR3 DNA reads TGCGCCAGCAGGACGGGTGATGGTTACACTGAAGCTTTCTTT.

This clone occurred a few times. The genes are TRBV11-2 and TRBJ1-3; no firm D call. CDR3 length: 16 residues. From germline, CDR1 is SGHAT and CDR2 FQNNGV. The V and J ends lost 5 bases and 0 bases respectively, with 14 bases between them. CDR3 in amino acids: CASSPGLVTSGNTIYF. DNA of the CDR3: TGTGCCAGCAGCCCCGGTTTGGTCACCTCTGGAAACACCATATATTTT.

This clone has a handful of counts. This chain uses TRBV18 with TRBJ2-6; D perhaps matches TRBD2 (7 bases). The CDR3 length is 18 residues. Trimming shortened V by 4 bases and J by 0 bases, and 16 bases separated the two germline ends. Germline V gene data show CDR1 as KGHSH and CDR2 as LQKENI. Here the CDR3 DNA reads TGTGCCAGCTCACAAGCGGGACATGCACTCTCTGGGGCCAACGTCCTGACTTTC. Encoded protein: CASSQAGHALSGANVLTF.

V is TRBV5-4 and J is TRBJ2-7; D may be TRBD1 (6 bases). V lost 4 bases and J lost 5, with 19 bases in between. The germline V gene has CDR1 SGHNT and CDR2 YYREEE (reference sequence). This CDR3 has 15 residues. In DNA, the CDR3 is TGTGCCAGCAGCGCCCGAACAGGGTTGGAAAACGAGCAGTACTTC. Translated, it gives CASSARTGLENEQYF. The entire variable domain, with the rest obtained from reference TRBV5-4 and TRBJ2-7, is as follows: ETGVTQSPTHLIKTRGQQVTLRCSSQSGHNTVSWYQQALGQGPQFIFQYYREEENGRGNFPPRFSGLQFPNYSSELNVNALELDDSALYLCASSARTGLENEQYFGPGTRLTVT.

The gene calls are TRBV28 and TRBJ1-1; possible D gene TRBD1, 6 bases. CDR3 size: 14 residues. From germline, CDR1 is MDHEN and CDR2 SYDVKM. V gave up 6 bases and J gave up 0 bases, with 11 bases separating them. The CDR3 is CASRPTGLNTEAFF. CDR3 DNA sequence: TGTGCCAGCAGGCCCACAGGGTTGAACACTGAAGCTTTCTTT.

The chain carries TRBV7-8 and TRBJ1-5; no clear D gene. V lost 0 bases and J lost 8, with 8 bases in between. The germline CDR1 and CDR2 sequences are SGHVS and FQNEAQ. The CDR3 totals 13 residues. CDR3 sequence: CASSLAFREPQHF. The CDR3 DNA is TGTGCCAGCAGCTTAGCCTTCCGGGAGCCCCAGCATTTT.

V gene TRBV6-1 combines with J gene TRBJ1-3; D gene uncertain. V lost 6 bases and J lost 0, with 12 bases in between. This CDR3 has 15 amino acids. CDR1 and CDR2 (germline): MNHNS, SASEGT. The chain's CDR3 is CASSPYSNSGNTIYF. The CDR3 DNA reads TGTGCCAGCAGCCCCTACAGCAACTCTGGAAACACCATATATTTT.

The gene calls are TRBV4-2 and TRBJ2-7, with 8 bases lining up with TRBD2. V was pared by 0 bases and J by 6 bases, with 10 bases of the junction left unmatched. From germline, CDR1 is LGHNA and CDR2 YNFKEQ. The CDR3 is 16 amino acids. CDR3 amino acids: CASSQDRGGPRGEQYF. CDR3 nucleotide sequence: TGTGCCAGCAGCCAAGATCGGGGGGGGCCCAGGGGCGAGCAGTACTTC.

In its sample, this clone was seen a few times. This sequence joins TRBV4-2 and TRBJ2-3; maybe TRBD2 (6 bases). This CDR3 region has 16 residues. Germline CDR1 and CDR2: LGHNA and YNFKEQ. V lost 1 base and J 0 bases, leaving 11 bases between the germline ends. The chain's CDR3 is CASSQALAQSTDTQYF. The DNA of the CDR3 is TGTGCCAGCAGCCAAGCTCTAGCGCAAAGCACAGATACGCAGTATTTT.

This clone was detected only a few times. The chain links TRBV12-5 to TRBJ2-7, with TRBD2 matching 8 bases. The length of the CDR3 is 15 residues. Germline-derived CDR1 and CDR2 are LGHNT and FRNRAP. After removal of 2 bases from V and 6 bases from J, the junction contained 9 bases not matched to a gene. Written as DNA, the CDR3 is TGTGCTAGTGGTTTGCCACCGGGGGGGCGAAGCGAGCAGTACTTC. This encodes CASGLPPGGRSEQYF.

The V and J genes are TRBV18 and TRBJ2-7; D perhaps matches TRBD1 (6 bases). Germline V lookup: CDR1 KGHSH, CDR2 LQKENI. CDR3 length equals 16 residues. V gave up 0 bases and J gave up 3 bases, with 15 bases separating them. CDR3 residues: CASSPPGQFSFYEQYF. CDR3 DNA sequence: TGTGCCAGCTCACCACCCGGACAGTTTAGTTTCTACGAGCAGTACTTC.

This clone occurred a few times. The chain combines TRBV28 with TRBJ1-1; the D is unclear. Trimming cost V 3 bases and J 5 bases, with 7 bases left between them. CDR3 length: 12 amino acids. CDR1 is MDHEN and CDR2 is SYDVKM in the germline V gene. CDR3 loop: CASSFGWTEAFF. DNA of the CDR3: TGTGCCAGCAGTTTCGGGTGGACTGAAGCTTTCTTT.

Only a few counts were recorded for this clone. The J gene is TRBJ2-1, the V gene TRBV7-3; tentative D call: TRBD1 (6 bases). Germline V gene lookup returns CDR1 SGHTA and CDR2 FQGTGA. Between the trimmed V and J ends, which lost 2 bases and 6 bases, there was a span of 14 bases. The CDR3 length is 15 residues. CDR3 in DNA: TGTGCCAGCAGCTTAGGGCAGGGGATGGGCAATGAGCAGTTCTTC. Its translation is CASSLGQGMGNEQFF.

In this sample, this clone turned up a few times. The CDR3: CASSLTGANGYTF. Written as DNA, the CDR3 is TGTGCCAGCAGCTTGACAGGGGCAAATGGCTACACCTTC. V usage is TRBV5-4 and J usage is TRBJ1-2; TRBD1 matches at 7 bases. The germline V gene encodes CDR1 SGHNT and CDR2 YYREEE (reference sequence). Trimming removed 1 base from V and 6 bases from J; junction bases left unmatched: 3. The CDR3 length is 13 residues.

A few counts support this clone. This sequence joins TRBV27 and TRBJ2-1; 7 nucleotides align to TRBD1. Trimming at V came to 6 bases and at J to 2 bases, leaving 4 bases not matched to a gene. CDR1 and CDR2 from the germline V gene are MNHEY and SMNVEV (reference sequence). The CDR3 length is 14 residues. In DNA, the CDR3 is TGTGCCAGCAGATTGACAGGGACCTACAATGAGCAGTTCTTC. This codes for CASRLTGTYNEQFF.